This TCR beta chain came from a study of T cells in Graves' hyperthyroidism and ophthalmopathy. The study, taken as a whole, reports: Also found in blood were most expanded thyroid clonotypes above 0.001. The model's output predicted ophthalmopathy at a median of around 6.9 months prior to onset.

If no ophthalmopathy progression occurred within 18 months, Graves' hyperthyroidism was stable. Uncontrolled infection, other autoimmune disease, pregnancy or lactation barred patients from enrollment. RNA transcripts were the template for amplifying TCR beta CDR3 regions. TCR CDR3 regions were first amplified by RT-PCR with HTBI primers. TCRdb passed the multiplex PCR reads through MiXCR, listing each CDR3 protein once. Found here are about 620,000 distinct CDR3 sequences, about 17% of them singletons; the top ten hold around 4%. The length of the CDR3 is 15 residues. Germline V gene sequence: CDR1 SGHRS, CDR2 YFSETQ. Trimming took 4 bases from V and 9 from J; bases not matched to a gene: 9. On this clonotype: Its target is unknown.

Sequenced: blood. The clonotype was recovered from a woman younger than 45 with Graves' hyperthyroidism. This rearrangement joins TRBV5-1 to TRBJ2-1; 11 bases agree with TRBD2. CDR3 bases: TGCGCCAGCAGCCTGCTTAGCGGGAGGGACGTTGAGCAGTTCTTC. This sequence encodes CASSLLSGRDVEQFF. Together with reference TRBV5-1 and TRBJ2-1, the CDR3 gives the full variable domain: KAGVTQTPRYLIKTRGQQVTLSCSPISGHRSVSWYQQTPGQGLQFLFEYFSETQRNKGNFPGRFSGRQFSNSRSEMNVSTLELGDSALYLCASSLLSGRDVEQFFGPGTRLTVL.